Following are 3 T cell receptor beta chains from one sample sequenced in a study of vaccination and CD4 T cells after COVID-19. Cultured CD4+ T cell DNA was sequenced using the Oncomine TCR Beta short-read assay. TCRdb reprocessed the PCR reads with MiXCR, giving one entry per CDR3 protein. This sample yields approximately 12,000 distinct CDR3 sequences, of which around two fifths are seen a single time; around 19% belongs to the top ten. Their recognized antigens are unknown. Treatment denoted: approximately nine-day PBMC culture with coronavirus spike peptide pools or control peptides (ViraFEST assay). The specimen was cultured CD4+ T cells from blood. The receptor set was obtained from a human donor with COVID-19.

The chain combines TRBV19 with TRBJ2-7; D gene ambiguous. The V and J ends lost 7 bases and 1 base respectively, with 11 bases between them. This CDR3 has 13 residues. Per germline, CDR1 LNHDA and CDR2 SQIVND (reference sequence). CDR3 nucleotides: TGTGCCAGTAATCCCTCGGGTTCCTACGAGCAGTACTTC. Translating it yields CASNPSGSYEQYF.

This chain connects TRBV7-6 to TRBJ2-3; 9 nucleotides align to TRBD2. With 5 bases clipped from V and 5 bases from J, the junction kept 8 bases outside the gene matches. The CDR3 runs 15 residues. Looked up from germline, CDR1 is SGHVS and CDR2 is FNYEAQ. The CDR3 region is CASSPSSGVIDTQYF. As DNA, the CDR3 is TGTGCCAGCAGCCCATCTAGCGGGGTTATAGATACGCAGTATTTT. Combining the CDR3 with reference TRBV7-6 and TRBJ2-3 gives the whole variable domain GAGVSQSPRYKVTKRGQDVALRCDPISGHVSLYWYRQALGQGPEFLTYFNYEAQQDKSGLPNDRFSAERPEGSISTLTIQRTEQRDSAMYRCASSPSSGVIDTQYFGPGTRLTVL.

This clonotype occurred a few times. The CDR3 sequence is CAKGTDNQPQHF. In DNA form, the CDR3 reads TGTGCCAAAGGGACGGACAATCAGCCCCAGCATTTT. This chain uses TRBV2 with TRBJ1-5, with D possibly being TRBD1 (5 bases). The V gene lost 10 bases and the J gene lost 3 bases, with 10 bases spanning the gap. The germline CDR1 and CDR2 sequences are SNHLY and FYNNEI. The CDR3 runs 12 residues.